A single sample gave rise to the 8 T cell receptor beta chains below, sequenced in a study of cytotoxic CD8 clonotypes in ibrutinib-treated CLL. Sequencing was performed with immunoSEQ multiplex PCR; in TCRdb, only in-frame clones are kept and a portion is missing. The table shows around 310,000 clones, with around four fifths occurring only once. Sequencing was performed on PBMCs, taken before ibrutinib treatment. Receptors were obtained from a human donor with chronic lymphocytic leukemia.

This chain links TRBV10-1 with TRBJ1-4; 7 bases agree with TRBD1. The ends lost 4 bases at V and 4 bases at J; junction bases unmatched: 3. The CDR3 runs 14 residues. The germline CDR1 and CDR2 sequences are WNHNN and SYGVQD (reference sequence). CDR3 region: CASSVGQVNEKLFF. CDR3 bases: TGCGCCAGCAGTGTCGGACAGGTTAATGAAAAACTGTTTTTT.

The V call is TRBV30, the J call TRBJ1-1; D is unresolved. Germline lookup yields CDR1 GTSNPN and CDR2 SVGIG (reference sequence). Trimming left V 1 base short and J 11 bases short, with 11 bases between. This CDR3 has 11 amino acids. The CDR3: CAWSEGGLAFF. DNA for the CDR3: TGTGCCTGGAGTGAGGGTGGTTTGGCTTTCTTT.

This clone was picked up one time. This chain joins TRBV19 and TRBJ2-7; D possibly matches TRBD1 or TRBD2 (6 bases each). The V end lost 3 bases, the J end lost 3 bases, and 12 bases lay between the germline ends. This CDR3 is 14 amino acids long. Per germline, CDR1 LNHDA and CDR2 SQIVND (reference sequence). CDR3 DNA sequence: TGTGCCAGTAGTATCTGGGGGGCCCACTACGAGCAGTACTTC. It is translated as CASSIWGAHYEQYF.

This chain uses TRBV9 with TRBJ2-1; tentatively, D is TRBD2 (6 bases). CDR1 is SGDLS, CDR2 YYNGEE, per germline. V was clipped by 0 bases and J by 0 bases, with 10 bases between them. This CDR3 contains 16 residues. The CDR3 DNA is TGTGCCAGCAGCGTAGGCGGGATCAGCTCCTACAATGAGCAGTTCTTC. This codes for CASSVGGISSYNEQFF. The variable domain in full, with the rest retrieved from reference TRBV9 and TRBJ2-1, is DSGVTQTPKHLITATGQRVTLRCSPRSGDLSVYWYQQSLDQGLQFLIQYYNGEERAKGNILERFSAQQFPDLHSELNLSSLELGDSALYFCASSVGGISSYNEQFFGPGTRLTVL.

The rearrangement uses TRBV2 and TRBJ2-7, with TRBD1 matching 7 bases. Germline V lookup: CDR1 SNHLY, CDR2 FYNNEI. V shed 9 bases and J 3 bases; nucleotides not matched to a gene: 5. This CDR3 has 12 residues. CDR3 region: CASLDRDYEQYF. For the CDR3, the DNA is TGTGCCAGTCTAGACAGGGACTACGAGCAGTACTTC.

This sequence joins TRBV30 and TRBJ2-1, with D unresolved. The CDR3 runs 13 residues. Germline V lookup: CDR1 GTSNPN, CDR2 SVGIG (reference sequence). V was clipped by 5 bases and J by 3 bases, with 11 bases between them. The CDR3 DNA is TGTGCCTGGGCCTCGGGTCACTACAATGAGCAGTTCTTC. Encoded protein: CAWASGHYNEQFF.

The V call is TRBV19, the J call TRBJ2-2, with unresolved D. The CDR3 extends over 15 amino acids. Trimming cost V 8 bases and J 4 bases, with 17 bases left between them. Looked up from germline, CDR1 is LNHDA and CDR2 is SQIVND (reference sequence). The CDR3 sequence: CASFQGTLTTGELFF. The DNA for the CDR3 is TGTGCCAGTTTCCAAGGAACTCTCACCACCGGGGAGCTGTTTTTT.

This clone was detected a few times. As DNA, the CDR3 is TGTGCCAGCAGCACTTACAGGGGGAATGAGCAGTTCTTC. It translates to CASSTYRGNEQFF. The chain joins TRBV7-9 to TRBJ2-1, with 8 positions matching TRBD1. The CDR3 sequence is 13 residues long. CDR1 SEHNR and CDR2 FQNEAQ come from the germline V gene (reference sequence). Trimming removed 5 bases from V and 7 bases from J; junction bases left unmatched: 4.